The entry below describes one TCR beta chain. Antigen specificity is unknown. The immunoSEQ assay was v3.0, run at survey level. Sequencing was performed with immunoSEQ multiplex PCR; in TCRdb, only in-frame clones are kept and a portion is missing. The table lists 20,000 to 25,000 clones, about 80% of them singletons, with 10% to 12% in the top ten. Trimming took 10 bases from V and 3 from J, leaving 12 bases between them. The CDR3 extends over 13 amino acids. Germline CDR1 LNHDA, CDR2 SQIVND (reference sequence). The data belong to a study of long-term antiretroviral therapy in people with HIV. Notes on the study in general: Older ART regimens may have been in use when blood was drawn between the mid-2000s and the late 2010s. Absence of data on ART adherence, viral resistance or therapy changes was noted.

Per donor, a minimum of one pre-ART and a minimum of two post-ART PBMC samples were available. Until DNA extraction, the samples held between about 0.9-10 million cryopreserved PBMC. The chain is built from TRBV19 and TRBJ2-2; no clear D gene. This clonotype was sampled from a woman aged 40 to 50 with HIV. Sequenced here: unsorted PBMCs, sampled 1.1 years before starting antiretroviral therapy. CDR3 DNA sequence: TGTGCCACCTCTCGTTGGTACACCGGGGAGCTGTTTTTT. Protein: CATSRWYTGELFF.